Below, 5 T cell receptor beta chains from the same sample are listed, as sequenced in a study of shared clonotypes between healthy human individuals. Assay: immunoSEQ multiplex PCR; the TCRdb copy retains only in-frame clones and omits some. The sample contains about 800,000 clones, about 96% of which appear only once. It was CD45RO-negative cells, positively selected for CCR7, that made up naive CD8 cells, with terminally differentiated effector memory CD45RA+ cells excluded. What was sequenced was naive CD8+ T cells sorted from blood. The receptors here all came from a man aged 30 to 45 in good health.

This chain connects TRBV27 to TRBJ2-5; D is uncertain. The end of the DNA aligns better with TRBJ2-7, so the J call may be wrong. Germline assignment: CDR1 MNHEY and CDR2 SMNVEV (reference sequence). CDR3 length: 12 residues. CDR3 nucleotides: TGTGCCAGCAGTCTCCCCTCCTACGAGCAGTACTTC. It codes for CASSLPSYEQYF.

This clone was detected only a few times. The rearrangement uses TRBV14 and TRBJ2-1; D perhaps matches TRBD2 (5 bases). V lost 1 base and J lost 6, with 13 bases in between. Germline V CDR1 and CDR2: SGHDN, FVKESK. The CDR3 extends over 15 amino acids. The CDR3 region has the DNA TGTGCCAGCAGCCAAGCCTCGGGGTGGGGCAATGAGCAGTTCTTC. This translates into CASSQASGWGNEQFF.

The chain links TRBV29-1 to TRBJ1-3; D uncertain. There are 13 residues in the CDR3. CDR1 and CDR2 (germline): SQVTM, ANQGSEA. V was pared by 4 bases and J by 1 base, with 8 bases between. DNA for the CDR3: TGCAGCGTTGTTTCTCCTTCTGGAAACACCATATATTTT. Translating gives CSVVSPSGNTIYF.

This clone was detected once. The V and J genes are TRBV7-9 and TRBJ2-1; 10 bases agree with TRBD1. CDR1 is SEHNR and CDR2 is FQNEAQ in the germline V gene (reference sequence). The CDR3 length is 15 residues. The ends lost 4 bases at V and 3 bases at J; junction bases unmatched: 3. The CDR3: CASSSGQGYYNEQFF. In DNA form, the CDR3 reads TGTGCCAGCAGCTCGGGACAGGGGTACTACAATGAGCAGTTCTTC. Variable domain in full (rest from reference TRBV7-9 and TRBJ2-1): DTGVSQNPRHKITKRGQNVTFRCDPISEHNRLYWYRQTLGQGPEFLTYFQNEAQLEKSRLLSDRFSAERPKGSFSTLEIQRTEQGDSAMYLCASSSGQGYYNEQFFGPGTRLTVL.

V gene TRBV4-1 combines with J gene TRBJ2-1; 13 bases agree with TRBD2. The germline gives CDR1 MGHRA, CDR2 YSYEKL. The CDR3 contains 16 residues. J lost 7 bases, V lost 1 base, and 4 bases had no gene match. The CDR3 loop is CASSQGTSGSLNEQFF. The CDR3 coding sequence is TGCGCCAGCAGCCAAGGGACTAGCGGGAGTCTGAATGAGCAGTTCTTC.